This T cell receptor (beta chain) appears in the sequencing data of a study of beta chain features in type 1 diabetes. Study-wide findings and caveats: Cells expressing TCR highly could be over-represented by cDNA sequencing. For Type 1 diabetes patients, all four CD4+ subsets carried TCRB CDR3s that were moderately but significantly shorter.

This clone occurred a few times. Its antigen remains unknown. This CDR3 contains 15 residues. Looked up from germline, CDR1 is SGHDT and CDR2 is YYEEEE. Losses at the gene ends were 4 bases for V and 6 bases for J; bases not matched to a gene: 10. The isolated RNA, all of it, was reverse transcribed, so expressed TCRB transcripts were what got sequenced. TCRdb keeps only in-frame clones here, not all; method: immunoSEQ multiplex PCR. The sample has almost 350,000 clones, around 9% seen once; the top ten hold 0.95% to 1.1%. The receptor comes from a man younger than 40 with type 1 diabetes. Sequenced input: central memory CD4+ T cells from blood. This chain uses TRBV5-6 with TRBJ2-3; TRBD2 aligns across 8 bases. CDR3 sequence (DNA): TGTGCCAGCAGCCGGGGGGTAGCGGGGCTGGATACGCAGTATTTT. It translates to CASSRGVAGLDTQYF.